Listed here are 13 T cell receptor beta chains from one sample, sequenced in a study of T cell repertoires and HLA-DP antigens. Clones were read by immunoSEQ multiplex PCR, and TCRdb kept only the in-frame ones, dropping some. The data hold around 100,000 clones, with 92% observed a single time. The antigens for these receptors are not known. Specimen: CD4+ T cells from PBMCs. These receptor sequences come from a woman aged 18-35 years in good health and CMV-seronegative.

The rearrangement links TRBV19 to TRBJ1-5; no clear D. V was clipped by 4 bases and J by 3 bases, with 10 bases between them. The CDR3 consists of 14 residues. In germline, CDR1 is LNHDA, CDR2 SQIVND (reference sequence). The CDR3 coding sequence is TGTGCCAGTAGTACACCGGGCTCCAATCAGCCCCAGCATTTT. Residues: CASSTPGSNQPQHF.

The genes are TRBV11-3 and TRBJ2-5, with a tentative D call TRBD2 (5 bases). The germline V gene encodes CDR1 SGHNT and CDR2 YENEEA. This CDR3 contains 16 residues. The V gene lost 1 base and the J gene lost 5 bases, with 17 bases spanning the gap. CDR3 nucleotides: TGTGCCAGCAGCTTAGGGGTTTCGGGGAGATGGGAGACCCAGTACTTC. Encoded protein: CASSLGVSGRWETQYF.

This chain connects TRBV6-1 to TRBJ1-1, with D maybe TRBD1 (5 bases). Germline CDR1 MNHNS, CDR2 SASEGT. The CDR3 is 15 residues long. The V end was cut by 6 bases, the J end by 1 base, with 15 bases between. CDR3 bases: TGTGCCAGCAGGTTACCCGGGGCCCCGAACACTGAAGCTTTCTTT. Amino acid sequence: CASRLPGAPNTEAFF.

The V call is TRBV5-1, the J call TRBJ2-5; D is possibly TRBD1 or TRBD2 (5 bases each). The CDR3 has 14 amino acids. Germline V gene lookup returns CDR1 SGHRS and CDR2 YFSETQ. The V end was cut by 0 bases, the J end by 2 bases, with 8 bases between. The CDR3 sequence is CASSLGWGQETQYF. Here the CDR3 DNA reads TGCGCCAGCAGCTTGGGGTGGGGGCAAGAGACCCAGTACTTC.

The chain recombines TRBV7-2 with TRBJ2-7, with TRBD1 identical over 7 bases. Trimming took 3 bases from V and 9 from J; bases not matched to a gene: 5. The CDR3 covers 12 residues. The germline gives CDR1 SGHTA, CDR2 FQGNSA. The CDR3 region has the DNA TGTGCCAGCAGCTTTCGACAGGGACCGCAGTACTTC. Translated, it gives CASSFRQGPQYF.

The chain recombines TRBV9 with TRBJ2-7; 10 bases are shared with TRBD1. Germline assignment: CDR1 SGDLS and CDR2 YYNGEE. The CDR3 is 14 residues long. After removal of 3 bases from V and 2 bases from J, the junction contained 2 bases not matched to a gene. As DNA, the CDR3 is TGTGCCAGCAGCGGACAGGGGGCTCCCTACGAGCAGTACTTC. This sequence encodes CASSGQGAPYEQYF.

J is TRBJ2-1 and V is TRBV5-1; 11 bases are shared with TRBD2. The CDR3 sequence is 17 residues long. Germline lookup yields CDR1 SGHRS and CDR2 YFSETQ. J gave up 4 bases and V 0 bases, and 6 bases lay outside the gene matches. The CDR3 region is CASSLDPTSGTYNEQFF. CDR3 DNA sequence: TGCGCCAGCAGCTTGGATCCGACTAGCGGGACTTACAATGAGCAGTTCTTC.

The sample holds one count of this clone. The chain recombines TRBV2 with TRBJ2-2, with 9 bases aligning to TRBD1. The CDR3 has 15 residues. Germline V CDR1 and CDR2: SNHLY, FYNNEI. J lost 6 bases, V lost 4 bases, and 6 bases had no gene match. The CDR3 DNA sequence: TGTGCCAGCAGTGCGGTGACAGGGGGACCCGGGGAGCTGTTTTTT. It translates to CASSAVTGGPGELFF.

This chain joins TRBV21-1 and TRBJ1-2. TRBV21-1 is reported as a pseudogene. The CDR3 covers 12 residues. The CDR3 here is CASSKANYGYTF. The CDR3 DNA reads as TGTGCCAGCAGCAAAGCTAACTATGGCTACACCTTC.

J is TRBJ2-1 and V is TRBV29-1; the D is unclear. The length of the CDR3 is 14 residues. From germline, CDR1 is SQVTM and CDR2 ANQGSEA. V lost 0 bases to trimming and J lost 8 bases, with 14 bases between them. CDR3: CSVEDLGTADEQFF. The DNA for the CDR3 is TGCAGCGTTGAAGATCTGGGTACAGCCGATGAGCAGTTCTTC.

This sequence joins TRBV5-1 and TRBJ2-7; 12 bases map to TRBD2. This CDR3 contains 14 residues. J gave up 2 bases and V 4 bases, and 1 base lay outside the gene matches. Per germline, CDR1 SGHRS and CDR2 YFSETQ. CDR3 loop: CASSRTSGTYEQYF. CDR3 nucleotide sequence: TGCGCCAGCAGCCGGACTAGCGGGACCTACGAGCAGTACTTC.

This chain links TRBV6-6 with TRBJ1-4; no clear D. Looked up from germline, CDR1 is MNHNY and CDR2 is SVGAGI (reference sequence). This CDR3 contains 15 residues. V lost 1 base and J 8 bases, leaving 14 bases between the germline ends. The DNA for the CDR3 is TGTGCCAGCAGTTACTTAAGGTCTATATTAGAAAAACTGTTTTTT. Protein product: CASSYLRSILEKLFF.

The chain employs TRBV7-2 and TRBJ2-3; D perhaps matches TRBD2 (5 bases). This CDR3 region has 16 residues. Trimming shortened V by 6 bases and J by 4 bases, and 20 bases separated the two germline ends. Germline loops: CDR1 SGHTA, CDR2 FQGNSA. The chain's CDR3 is CASRPPGNRRADTQYF. CDR3 nucleotide sequence: TGTGCCAGCAGGCCCCCGGGAAACCGTAGGGCAGATACGCAGTATTTT.